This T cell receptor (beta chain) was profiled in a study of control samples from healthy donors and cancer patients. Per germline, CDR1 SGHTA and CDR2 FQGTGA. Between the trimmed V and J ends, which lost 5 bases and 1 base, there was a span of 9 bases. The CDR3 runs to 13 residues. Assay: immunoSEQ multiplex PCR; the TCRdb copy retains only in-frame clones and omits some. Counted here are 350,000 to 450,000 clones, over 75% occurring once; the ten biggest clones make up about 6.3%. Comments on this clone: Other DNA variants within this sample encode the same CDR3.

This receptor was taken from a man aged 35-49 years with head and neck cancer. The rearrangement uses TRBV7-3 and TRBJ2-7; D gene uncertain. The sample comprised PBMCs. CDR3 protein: CASSPGGSYEQYF. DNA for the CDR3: TGTGCCAGCAGCCCCGGTGGATCCTACGAGCAGTACTTC.